Listed below are T cell receptor beta chains from one sample, sequenced in a study of cytomegalovirus exposure and HLA in healthy donors. Method: immunoSEQ multiplex PCR; TCRdb's copy keeps in-frame clones and lacks some. The profile shows about 180,000 clones, 85% of them singletons. Sample: PBMCs. All receptors derive from a man between 18 and 35 years old in good health and CMV-seropositive. The CDR3 runs from the conserved cysteine through the conserved F or W. D genes are given only for firm matches. Expanded clones get a size class; other rows say once, few or many, or leave the size out.

v_gene	abundance	j_gene	d_gene	CDR3nt	CDR3aa
TRBV11-2	once	TRBJ2-1	TRBD2	TGTGCCAGCAGCTCTCTCACCGGGGGGGCTGGGGATGAGCAGTTCTTC	CASSSLTGGAGDEQFF
TRBV11-2	.	TRBJ2-3	TRBD2	TGTGCCAGCAGCTCCCGGCCCGGGGGGACAGATACGCAGTATTTT	CASSSRPGGTDTQYF
TRBV7-3	.	TRBJ2-3	.	TGTGCCAGCAGCATACGGAGGAAGGATACGCAGTATTTT	CASSIRRKDTQYF
TRBV4-1	.	TRBJ1-2	.	TGCGCCAGCAGCCAACCAGCAGGGGCCGAAGGCTACACCTTC	CASSQPAGAEGYTF
TRBV19	.	TRBJ2-7	.	TGTGCCAGTACCTCCGGGAGCCAACACTACTTC	CASTSGSQHYF
TRBV11-3	.	TRBJ2-5	TRBD2	TGTGCCAGCAGCTCCCTGGTAACTAGCGGGAGGGCCTTTTTCGAGACCCAGTACTTC	CASSSLVTSGRAFFETQYF
TRBV9	.	TRBJ1-3	.	TGTGCCAGCAGCGTAGGCAGGGGCTCTGGAAACACCATATATTTT	CASSVGRGSGNTIYF
TRBV28	.	TRBJ2-1	.	TGTGCCAGCAGCCTACCGGGGGACGCCTACAATGAGCAGTTCTTC	CASSLPGDAYNEQFF
TRBV28	.	TRBJ1-4	TRBD1	TGTGCCAGCAGCCGGGACAGGGTAAATGAAAAACTGTTTTTT	CASSRDRVNEKLFF
TRBV28	.	TRBJ1-2	TRBD1	TGTGCCAGCTATCGGACAGGGGAAAACTATGGCTACACCTTC	CASYRTGENYGYTF
TRBV5-1	few	TRBJ2-5	TRBD2	TGCGCCAGCAGCGTGAGGGCTAGCGGGGGGCTAGGAGAGACCCAGTACTTC	CASSVRASGGLGETQYF
TRBV7-2	.	TRBJ2-1	TRBD1	TGTGCCAGCAGCTTATTCGGGACAGAAGACAATGAGCAGTTCTTC	CASSLFGTEDNEQFF
TRBV5-1	.	TRBJ1-4	.	TGCGCCAGCAGCTTGGGCTGGGGGCAGGGGAATGAAAAACTGTTTTTT	CASSLGWGQGNEKLFF
TRBV9	.	TRBJ2-3	.	TGTGCCAGCAGCTCGGACTATCGCACAGATACGCAGTATTTT	CASSSDYRTDTQYF
TRBV27	.	TRBJ2-3	TRBD2	TGTGCCAGCACTTCCCCGACTAGCAAAAACCGCACAGATACGCAGTATTTT	CASTSPTSKNRTDTQYF
TRBV7-9	.	TRBJ1-2	.	TGTGCCAGCAGCTTAGTGAACAGGGACATTGGCTATGGCTACACCTTC	CASSLVNRDIGYGYTF
TRBV27	once	TRBJ1-5	TRBD1	TGTGCCAGCAGTCTTTCGACAGGGAGCAATCAGCCCCAGCATTTT	CASSLSTGSNQPQHF
TRBV7-3	.	TRBJ2-1	.	TGTGCCAGCAGCAAAGAGACATCCACCTACAATGAGCAGTTCTTC	CASSKETSTYNEQFF
TRBV9	.	TRBJ2-7	TRBD1	TGTGCCAGCAGCGTAGATCTTCTTTCAGGGACAGGGGGATCCGAGCAGTACTTC	CASSVDLLSGTGGSEQYF
TRBV6-1	few	TRBJ2-7	.	TGTGCCAGCTCAGTGTTAGGGGCAGGGGACGACGAGCAGTACTTC	CASSVLGAGDDEQYF
TRBV6-5	.	TRBJ1-5	.	TGTGCCAGCAGTCCACTCATAGGGGACAATCAGCCCCAGCATTTT	CASSPLIGDNQPQHF
TRBV5-1	.	TRBJ2-7	.	TGCGCCAGCAGCTTGTCGGGAGCCTACGAGCAGTACTTC	CASSLSGAYEQYF
TRBV7-3	few	TRBJ2-7	.	TGTGCCAGCAGCTTAACCGACGAGCAGTACTTC	CASSLTDEQYF
TRBV5-1	.	TRBJ2-1	TRBD1	TGCGCCAGCAGCCCGGGACAGGGGGCGGTAGATGAGCAGTTCTTC	CASSPGQGAVDEQFF
TRBV9	.	TRBJ2-1	.	TGTGCCAGCAGCGTATTACCCTTAACTAGTTCTCCCGACAATGAGCAGTTCTTC	CASSVLPLTSSPDNEQFF
TRBV28	.	TRBJ1-2	TRBD1	TGTGCCAGCAGTCTCCGGACAGGGAGAAGTGGCTACACCTTC	CASSLRTGRSGYTF
TRBV27	.	TRBJ1-2	.	TGTGCCAGCAGTTTATACGAGACGGTTAAATCGGGGGGCTACACCTTC	CASSLYETVKSGGYTF
TRBV6-1	.	TRBJ2-5	.	TGTGCCAGCAGTGACGGCGCGATTGGCGGAGAGACCCAGTACTTC	CASSDGAIGGETQYF
TRBV5-4	.	TRBJ2-1	TRBD1	TGTGCCAGCAGGACCGGGACAGACTCCTACAATGAGCAGTTCTTC	CASRTGTDSYNEQFF
TRBV19	.	TRBJ1-2	TRBD1	TGTGCCAGTAGTATTCGGGACAGGGCCAATGGCTACACCTTC	CASSIRDRANGYTF
TRBV27	few	TRBJ2-7	TRBD2	TGTGCCAGCGTTGGGGAGGGCACCTACGAGCAGTACTTC	CASVGEGTYEQYF
TRBV28	.	TRBJ2-3	TRBD2	TGTGCCACTTTACCCCCACTTATTCTAGCGGGGGAGAGCACAGATACGCAGTATTTT	CATLPPLILAGESTDTQYF
TRBV7-9	.	TRBJ1-2	.	TGTGCCAGCAGCTTATCAGGACGGACTTCCCTCTATGGCTACACCTTC	CASSLSGRTSLYGYTF
TRBV25-1	.	TRBJ1-2	TRBD1	TGTGCCAGCAGTAAGACAGGGCGAGGAAATGGCTACACCTTC	CASSKTGRGNGYTF
TRBV7-2	.	TRBJ2-2	TRBD2	TGTGCCAGCAGTCCACTAGCGGGGCGAGCTGTCGGGGAGCTGTTTTTT	CASSPLAGRAVGELFF
TRBV18	.	TRBJ2-1	TRBD2	TGTGCCAGCTCACCACCGGCGGGGGGCTCCTACAATGAGCAGTTCTTC	CASSPPAGGSYNEQFF
TRBV5-6	.	TRBJ2-5	TRBD1	TGTGCCAGCAGCTTCGCAGGGGGCGGACAAAGCCAAGAGACCCAGTACTTC	CASSFAGGGQSQETQYF
TRBV19	.	TRBJ1-5	.	TGTGCCAGTAGTTCTCAGGGGAACCAGCCCCAGCATTTT	CASSSQGNQPQHF